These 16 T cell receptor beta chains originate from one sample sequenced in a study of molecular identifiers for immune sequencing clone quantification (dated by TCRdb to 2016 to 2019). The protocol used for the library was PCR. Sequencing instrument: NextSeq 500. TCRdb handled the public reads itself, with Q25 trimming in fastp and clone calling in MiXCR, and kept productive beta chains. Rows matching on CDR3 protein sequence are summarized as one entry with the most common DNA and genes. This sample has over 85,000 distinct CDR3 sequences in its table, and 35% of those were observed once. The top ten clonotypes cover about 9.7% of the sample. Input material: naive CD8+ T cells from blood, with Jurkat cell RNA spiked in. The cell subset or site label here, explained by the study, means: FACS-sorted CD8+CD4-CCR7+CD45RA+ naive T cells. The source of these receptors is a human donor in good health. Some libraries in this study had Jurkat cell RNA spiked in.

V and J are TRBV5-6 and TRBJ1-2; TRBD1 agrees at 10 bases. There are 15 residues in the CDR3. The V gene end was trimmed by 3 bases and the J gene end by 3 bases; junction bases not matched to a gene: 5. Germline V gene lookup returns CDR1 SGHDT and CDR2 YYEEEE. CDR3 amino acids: CASSYGTGDDYGYTF. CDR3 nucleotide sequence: TGTGCCAGCAGCTACGGGACAGGGGATGACTATGGCTACACCTTC.

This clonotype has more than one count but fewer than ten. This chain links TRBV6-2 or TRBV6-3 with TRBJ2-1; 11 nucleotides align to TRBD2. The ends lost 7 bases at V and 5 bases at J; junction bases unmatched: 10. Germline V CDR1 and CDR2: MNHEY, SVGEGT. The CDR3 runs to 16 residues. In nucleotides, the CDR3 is TGTGCCAGCAACCCCTTCCCGGGACTAGCGGACAATGAGCAGTTCTTC. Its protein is CASNPFPGLADNEQFF.

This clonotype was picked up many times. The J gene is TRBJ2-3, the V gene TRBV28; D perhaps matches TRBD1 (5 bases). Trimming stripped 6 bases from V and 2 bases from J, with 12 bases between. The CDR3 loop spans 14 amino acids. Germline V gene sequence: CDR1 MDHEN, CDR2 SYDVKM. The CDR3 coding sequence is TGTGCCAGCAGCACCTGGGGCTACACAGATACGCAGTATTTT. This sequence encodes CASSTWGYTDTQYF.

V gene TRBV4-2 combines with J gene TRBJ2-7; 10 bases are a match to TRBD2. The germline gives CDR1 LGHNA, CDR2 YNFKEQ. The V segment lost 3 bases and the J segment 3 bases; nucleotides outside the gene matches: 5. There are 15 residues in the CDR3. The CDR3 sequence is CASSHSSGGYYEQYF. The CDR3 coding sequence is TGTGCCAGCAGCCACTCTAGCGGGGGATACTACGAGCAGTACTTC.

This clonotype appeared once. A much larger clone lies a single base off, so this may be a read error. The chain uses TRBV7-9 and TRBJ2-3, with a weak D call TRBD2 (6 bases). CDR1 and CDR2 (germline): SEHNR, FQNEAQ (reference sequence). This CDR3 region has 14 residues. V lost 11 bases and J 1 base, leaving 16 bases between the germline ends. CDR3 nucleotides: TGTGCCGCCGATAGCGGAGACCGCACAGATACGCAGTATTTT. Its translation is CAADSGDRTDTQYF.

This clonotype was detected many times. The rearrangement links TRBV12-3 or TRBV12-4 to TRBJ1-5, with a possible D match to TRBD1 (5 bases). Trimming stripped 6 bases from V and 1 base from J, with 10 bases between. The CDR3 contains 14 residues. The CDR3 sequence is CASSRGESNQPQHF. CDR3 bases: TGTGCCAGCAGCCGAGGGGAAAGCAATCAGCCCCAGCATTTT.

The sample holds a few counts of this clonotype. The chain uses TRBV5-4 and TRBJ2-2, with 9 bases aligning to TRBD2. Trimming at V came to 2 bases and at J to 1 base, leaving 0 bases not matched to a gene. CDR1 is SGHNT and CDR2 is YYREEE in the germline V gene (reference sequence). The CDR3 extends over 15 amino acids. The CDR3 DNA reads TGTGCCAGCAGCTTTAGCGGGGGGAACACCGGGGAGCTGTTTTTT. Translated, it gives CASSFSGGNTGELFF.

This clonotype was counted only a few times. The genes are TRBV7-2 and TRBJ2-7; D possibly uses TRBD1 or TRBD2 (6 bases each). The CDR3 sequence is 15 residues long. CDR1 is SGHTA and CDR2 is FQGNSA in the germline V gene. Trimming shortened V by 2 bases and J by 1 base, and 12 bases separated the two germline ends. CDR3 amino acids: CASSLTGAKSYEQYF. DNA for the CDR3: TGTGCCAGCAGCTTAACGGGGGCTAAGTCCTACGAGCAGTACTTC.

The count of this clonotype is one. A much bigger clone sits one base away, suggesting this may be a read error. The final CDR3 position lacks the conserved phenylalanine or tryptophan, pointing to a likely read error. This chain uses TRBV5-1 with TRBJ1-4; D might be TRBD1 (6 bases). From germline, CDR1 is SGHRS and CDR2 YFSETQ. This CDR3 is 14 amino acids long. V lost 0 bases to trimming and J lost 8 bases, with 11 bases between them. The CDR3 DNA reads TGCGCCAGCAGCTTGGAGGGGGTATACGAAAAACTGTTTCTT. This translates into CASSLEGVYEKLFL.

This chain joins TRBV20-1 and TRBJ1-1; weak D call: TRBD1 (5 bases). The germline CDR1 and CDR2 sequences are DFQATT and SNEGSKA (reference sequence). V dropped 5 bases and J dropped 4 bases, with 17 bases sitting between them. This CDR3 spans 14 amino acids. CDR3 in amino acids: CSALIRDQTTEAFF. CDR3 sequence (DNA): TGCAGTGCTCTGATTCGGGACCAGACCACTGAAGCTTTCTTT.

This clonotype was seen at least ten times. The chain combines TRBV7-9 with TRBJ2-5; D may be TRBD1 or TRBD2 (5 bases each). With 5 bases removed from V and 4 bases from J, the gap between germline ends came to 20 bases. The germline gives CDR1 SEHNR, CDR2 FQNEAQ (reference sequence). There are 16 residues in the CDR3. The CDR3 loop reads CASSPNFGGSRETQYF. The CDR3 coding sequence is TGTGCCAGCAGCCCGAATTTTGGGGGTTCTAGAGAGACCCAGTACTTC.

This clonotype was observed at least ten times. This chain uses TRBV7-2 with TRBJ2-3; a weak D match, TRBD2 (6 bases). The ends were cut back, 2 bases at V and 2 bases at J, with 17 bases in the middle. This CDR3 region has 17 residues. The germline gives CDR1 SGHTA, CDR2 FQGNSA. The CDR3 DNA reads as TGTGCCAGCAGCTTACTTCGACGGGAGTACCTCACAGATACGCAGTATTTT. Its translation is CASSLLRREYLTDTQYF.

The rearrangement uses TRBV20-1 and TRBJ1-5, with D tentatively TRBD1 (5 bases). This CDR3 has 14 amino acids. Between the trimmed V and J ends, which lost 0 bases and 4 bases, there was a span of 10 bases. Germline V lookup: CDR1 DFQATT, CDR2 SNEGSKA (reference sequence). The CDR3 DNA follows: TGCAGTGCTAGAGATTGGGCAGGGAATCAGCCCCAGCATTTT. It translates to CSARDWAGNQPQHF.

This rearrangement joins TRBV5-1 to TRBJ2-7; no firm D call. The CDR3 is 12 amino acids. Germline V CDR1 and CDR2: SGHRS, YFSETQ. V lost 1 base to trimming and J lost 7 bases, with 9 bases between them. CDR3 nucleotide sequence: TGCGCCAGCAGCTTGATGTCTAGTGAGCAGTACTTC. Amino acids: CASSLMSSEQYF. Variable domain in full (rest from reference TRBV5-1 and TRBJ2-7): KAGVTQTPRYLIKTRGQQVTLSCSPISGHRSVSWYQQTPGQGLQFLFEYFSETQRNKGNFPGRFSGRQFSNSRSEMNVSTLELGDSALYLCASSLMSSEQYFGPGTRLTVT.

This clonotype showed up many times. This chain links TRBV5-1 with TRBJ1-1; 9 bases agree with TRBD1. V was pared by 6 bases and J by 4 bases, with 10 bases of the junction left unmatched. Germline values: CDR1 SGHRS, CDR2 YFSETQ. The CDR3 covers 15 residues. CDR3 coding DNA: TGCGCCAGCACCCTACGACAGGGGGAGTTCACTGAAGCTTTCTTT. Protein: CASTLRQGEFTEAFF.

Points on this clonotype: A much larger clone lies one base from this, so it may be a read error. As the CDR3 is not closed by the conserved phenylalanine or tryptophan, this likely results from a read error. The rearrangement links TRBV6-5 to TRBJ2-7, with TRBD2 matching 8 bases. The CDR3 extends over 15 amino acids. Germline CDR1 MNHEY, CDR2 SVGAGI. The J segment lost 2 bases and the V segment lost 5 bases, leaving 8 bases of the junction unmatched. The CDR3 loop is CASSARLAFPYEQYY. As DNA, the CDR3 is TGTGCCAGCAGTGCCCGACTAGCGTTCCCCTACGAGCAGTACTAC.